This is a list of T cell receptor beta chains from one sample in a study of blood T cell repertoires in COVID-19. Sequencing was performed with immunoSEQ multiplex PCR; in TCRdb, only in-frame clones are kept and a portion is missing. The sample carries about 140,000 clones, 84% recorded once. The sample comprised PBMCs or T cells enriched from blood (not recorded which). The receptors here all came from a man aged 35-49 years with acute COVID-19. CDR3s include the opening cysteine and the closing phenylalanine or tryptophan.

j_call v_call cdr3_aa
TRBJ2-3 TRBV7-2 CASGRGLVTIGDTQYF
TRBJ1-3 TRBV11-2 CASSWRQGGGNTIYF
TRBJ2-1 TRBV6-2/TRBV6-3 CASSYLRTSGRSEQFF
TRBJ2-1 TRBV11-3 CASSSLPYNEQFF
TRBJ2-7 TRBV4-3 CASSQDAAVPDEQYF
TRBJ1-6 TRBV4-1 CASSQARDRNSPLHF
TRBJ1-1 TRBV10-2 CASKRTATEAFF
TRBJ1-3 TRBV10-1 CASSDSGTESGNTIYF
TRBJ1-5 TRBV28 CASSPDSLNQPQHF
TRBJ2-7 TRBV10-3 CAIKGRSRDRAEYEQYF
TRBJ1-5 TRBV28 CASSLRTKWPNQPQHF
TRBJ2-7 TRBV18 CASSPRLVDEQYF
TRBJ2-3 TRBV29-1 CSVHSGVGTDTQYF
TRBJ2-7 TRBV19 CASNLREGLGEQYF
TRBJ1-5 TRBV5-5 CASSPAGNVQPQHF
TRBJ2-7 TRBV6-2/TRBV6-3 CASSGTTNYEQYF
TRBJ2-5 TRBV24-1 CATRGQGGQETQYF
TRBJ1-1 TRBV5-4 CASRRDRGIGAFF
TRBJ2-7 TRBV27 CASSFERGPYEQYF
TRBJ2-7 TRBV24-1 CATSDSSRTGNYEQYF
TRBJ2-3 TRBV28 CASSFHSGSNTQYF
TRBJ1-5 TRBV4-3 CASSQETGAQPQHF
TRBJ2-7 TRBV11-2 CASSPDRGRNEQYF
TRBJ2-7 TRBV6-5 CASSLGQGGTYEQYF
TRBJ2-1 TRBV11-2 CASSSRVFKGNEQFF
TRBJ2-5 TRBV12-3/TRBV12-4 CASSRTGVETQYF
TRBJ1-1 TRBV30 CAWSVSTGGTEAFF
TRBJ1-6 TRBV12-3/TRBV12-4 CASSLTDNSPLHF
TRBJ1-3 TRBV29-1 CSAQGTDGNTIYF
TRBJ2-7 TRBV5-1 CASSDTYEQYF
TRBJ2-7 TRBV30 CAYGQGPYEQYF
TRBJ1-3 TRBV4-1 CASSPQQGLGNTIYF
TRBJ1-3 TRBV11-3 CASSSAARRRNTIYF
TRBJ1-1 TRBV5-4 CASSLSRDSAEAFF
TRBJ1-2 TRBV11-2 CASSRTGEGGYTF
TRBJ2-1 TRBV6-5 CASSSRDRGIGEQFF
TRBJ2-1 TRBV24-1 CATSDLQQESSYNEQFF
TRBJ1-5 TRBV27 CASSFGTGGYGQPQHF
TRBJ1-4 TRBV7-9 CASSPQGRNEKLFF
TRBJ1-1 TRBV6-1 CASSEQGARTEAFF
TRBJ2-5 TRBV9 CASSVAPNQETQYF
TRBJ1-5 TRBV28 CASSFFISNQPQHF
TRBJ1-1 TRBV12-5 CASGFEGAGYTEAFF
TRBJ1-6 TRBV5-1 CASSLGQSNSPLHF
TRBJ2-5 TRBV4-1 CASSQDETEETQYF
TRBJ2-3 TRBV12-3/TRBV12-4 CASSIDRTDTQYF
TRBJ1-5 TRBV19 CASSIIGGGNQPQHF
TRBJ2-2 TRBV7-6 CASSGRTGFTGELFF
TRBJ2-1 TRBV5-4 CASSLRSGYNEQFF
TRBJ1-2 TRBV6-7 CASRFSTGTNYGYTF
TRBJ1-1 TRBV13 CASSPGGRGRRDFF
TRBJ1-2 TRBV4-2 CASSHARQGNNYGYTF
TRBJ1-5 TRBV28 CASSIRGFNQPQHF
TRBJ1-2 TRBV27 CASGGVREVDGYTF